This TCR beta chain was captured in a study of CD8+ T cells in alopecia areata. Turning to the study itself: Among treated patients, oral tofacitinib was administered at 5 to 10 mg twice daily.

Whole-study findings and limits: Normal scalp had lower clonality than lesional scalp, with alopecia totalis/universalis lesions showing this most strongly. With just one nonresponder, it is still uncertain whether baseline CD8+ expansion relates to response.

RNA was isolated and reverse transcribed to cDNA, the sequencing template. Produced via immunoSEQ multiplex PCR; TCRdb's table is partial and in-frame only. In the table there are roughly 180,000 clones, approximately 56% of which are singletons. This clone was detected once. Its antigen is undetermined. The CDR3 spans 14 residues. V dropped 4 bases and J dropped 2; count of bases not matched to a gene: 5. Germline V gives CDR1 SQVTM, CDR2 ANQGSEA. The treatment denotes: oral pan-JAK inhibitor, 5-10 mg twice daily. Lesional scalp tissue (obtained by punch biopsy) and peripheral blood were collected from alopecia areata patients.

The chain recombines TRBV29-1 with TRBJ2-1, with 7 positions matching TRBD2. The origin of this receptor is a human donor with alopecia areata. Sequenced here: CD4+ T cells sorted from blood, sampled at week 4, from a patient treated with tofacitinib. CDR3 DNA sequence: TGCAGCGTTGCTAGGAGCGGGACCTACAATGAGCAGTTCTTC. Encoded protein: CSVARSGTYNEQFF.